A single T cell receptor (beta chain) is shown here with its context. Its specificity is not known. V was pared by 0 bases and J by 0 bases, with 9 bases between. Germline CDR1 SGHAT, CDR2 FQNNGV. The CDR3 has 16 amino acids. Naive CD8 populations comprised CD45RO-negative cells positively selected for CCR7, excluding terminally differentiated effector memory CD45RA+ cells. The donor cohort consisted entirely of Caucasian adults residing in Nashville, Tennessee. At deep level, the assay was performed. TCRdb's copy holds only in-frame clones and misses some; the assay was immunoSEQ multiplex PCR. The sample lists about 1,800,000 clones; about 95% were seen once. The data are from a study of shared clonotypes between healthy human individuals. In the study overall: Per donor, CD8 memory used one plate, CD8 naive used two, CD4 memory used three and CD4 naive used three. General study points: The study found lower generation probabilities in non-shared clonotypes than in those shared by all four donors.

Input material: naive CD8+ T cells sorted from blood. The chain links TRBV11-2 to TRBJ1-3; D not certain. This TCR derives from a man younger than 30 in good health. This chain's CDR3 is CASSLDRPSSGNTIYF. CDR3 nucleotides: TGTGCCAGCAGCTTAGATAGGCCAAGCTCTGGAAACACCATATATTTT.